The 9 T cell receptor beta chains below come from one sample, sequenced in a study of blood T cell repertoires in COVID-19. Clones were sequenced by immunoSEQ multiplex PCR, and TCRdb holds only the in-frame ones, with some missing. Among some 530,000 clones, around nine tenths were seen once, and the ten largest hold 8% to 9.5%. Sequenced material: PBMCs or T cells enriched from blood (not recorded which). The receptors shown here come from a woman aged 55-69 years who had recovered from COVID-19.

The CDR3 is CASSPDTGYSGANVLTF. The CDR3 DNA is TGTGCCAGCAGCCCTGACACGGGGTACTCTGGGGCCAACGTCCTGACTTTC. This rearrangement joins TRBV9 to TRBJ2-6; perhaps TRBD2 as D (5 bases). Trimming pared 4 bases from V and 0 bases from J, leaving 14 bases between. CDR1 and CDR2 (germline): SGDLS, YYNGEE. The CDR3 spans 17 residues.

The CDR3 DNA sequence: TGTGCCAGCAGTGAGTGGGGTCCGGGACAGGTGTTCTCTGGAAACACCATATATTTT. This translates into CASSEWGPGQVFSGNTIYF. The genes are TRBV2 and TRBJ1-3, with 8 bases identical to TRBD1. The CDR3 is made up of 19 amino acids. Per germline, CDR1 SNHLY and CDR2 FYNNEI. V dropped 3 bases and J dropped 0; count of bases not matched to a gene: 13.

This chain joins TRBV9 and TRBJ2-2; 10 bases are a match to TRBD2. V trimming: 4 bases; J trimming: 5 bases; junction bases outside the gene matches: 8. The length of the CDR3 is 16 residues. CDR1 SGDLS and CDR2 YYNGEE come from the germline V gene. The CDR3 region has the DNA TGTGCCAGCAGCAAACAAGCGGGGGGGCAAACCGGGGAGCTGTTTTTT. Amino acid sequence: CASSKQAGGQTGELFF.

This clone has just one count. V is TRBV19 and J is TRBJ1-5; D is possibly TRBD1 (6 bases). V shed 4 bases and J shed 6 bases, with 10 bases lying between them. The CDR3 loop spans 13 amino acids. From germline, CDR1 is LNHDA and CDR2 SQIVND (reference sequence). The CDR3 nucleotides are TGTGCCAGTAGTAAACGGACAGTTCAGCCCCAGCATTTT. Translating it yields CASSKRTVQPQHF.

The rearrangement joins TRBV24-1 to TRBJ1-3, with unresolved D. Looked up from germline, CDR1 is KGHDR and CDR2 is SFDVKD. The V end lost 2 bases, the J end lost 3 bases, and 7 bases lay between the germline ends. The CDR3 sequence is 14 residues long. The CDR3 coding sequence is TGTGCCACCAGTGATTCCAGGATTGGAAACACCATATATTTT. Its translation is CATSDSRIGNTIYF.

This chain links TRBV7-9 with TRBJ2-1, with 7 bases identical to TRBD2. V trimming: 0 bases; J trimming: 10 bases; junction bases outside the gene matches: 9. The CDR3 is 15 residues long. From germline, CDR1 is SEHNR and CDR2 FQNEAQ (reference sequence). As DNA, the CDR3 is TGTGCCAGCAGCTTAGCCCTCGGGGGGACGGGGGAGCAGTTCTTC. This translates into CASSLALGGTGEQFF.

The V and J genes are TRBV27 and TRBJ1-6; no clear D. Looked up from germline, CDR1 is MNHEY and CDR2 is SMNVEV (reference sequence). This CDR3 is built from 17 residues. V gave up 5 bases and J gave up 3 bases, with 17 bases separating them. This chain's CDR3 is CASSPRAPDFYNSPLHF. CDR3 in DNA: TGTGCCAGCAGTCCCCGCGCTCCGGACTTCTATAATTCACCCCTCCACTTT.

This chain joins TRBV11-2 and TRBJ2-4, with D unresolved. V was shortened by 0 bases and J by 13 bases, with 7 bases between the two germline ends. Germline CDR1 is SGHAT and CDR2 is FQNNGV. There are 11 residues in the CDR3. Written as DNA, the CDR3 is TGTGCCAGCAGCTTAGACGTAGCCCAGTACTTC. Translated, it gives CASSLDVAQYF.

The chain links TRBV15 to TRBJ1-3; unclear D gene. The CDR3 spans 14 residues. CDR1 is LNHNV and CDR2 is YYDKDF in the germline V gene (reference sequence). Trimming removed 0 bases from V and 8 bases from J, with 11 bases in between. The CDR3 DNA reads TGTGCCACCAGCAGAGATTTATCCGGGGACACCATATATTTT. It translates to CATSRDLSGDTIYF.